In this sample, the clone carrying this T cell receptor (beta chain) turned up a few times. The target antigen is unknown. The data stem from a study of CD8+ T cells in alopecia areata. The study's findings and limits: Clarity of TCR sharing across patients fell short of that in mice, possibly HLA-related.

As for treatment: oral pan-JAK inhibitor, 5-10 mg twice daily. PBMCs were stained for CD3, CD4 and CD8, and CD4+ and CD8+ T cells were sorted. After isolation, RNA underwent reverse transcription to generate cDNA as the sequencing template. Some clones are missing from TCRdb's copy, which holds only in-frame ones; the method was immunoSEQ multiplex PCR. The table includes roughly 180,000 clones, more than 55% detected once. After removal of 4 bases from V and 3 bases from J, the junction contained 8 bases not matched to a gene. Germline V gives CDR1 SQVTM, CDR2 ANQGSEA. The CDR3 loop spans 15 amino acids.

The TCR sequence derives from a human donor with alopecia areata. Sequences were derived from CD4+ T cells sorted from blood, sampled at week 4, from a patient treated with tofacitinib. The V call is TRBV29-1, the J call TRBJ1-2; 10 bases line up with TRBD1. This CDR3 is CSVVGQGVQDYGYTF. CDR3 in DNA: TGCAGCGTTGTTGGACAGGGGGTTCAGGACTATGGCTACACCTTC. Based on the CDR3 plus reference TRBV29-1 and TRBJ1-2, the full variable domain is SAVISQKPSRDICQRGTSLTIQCQVDSQVTMMFWYRQQPGQSLTLIATANQGSEATYESGFVIDKFPISRPNLTFSTLTVSNMSPEDSSIYLCSVVGQGVQDYGYTFGSGTRLTVV.